What follows describes a single T cell receptor (beta chain). This clone showed up just a few times. The antigen it recognizes is unknown. No base quality information exists; no much larger clone differs at one position. Via the germline V gene, CDR1 is SQVTM and CDR2 ANQGSEA. Trimming accounts for 7 bases at V and 3 bases at J, while the number of junction bases matched to no gene is 8. Counted from cysteine to phenylalanine, this CDR3 has 16 amino acids. Left in the record is the CDR3 DNA by itself, 48 bases read in frame from the first base. Whole blood was collected in K2EDTA tubes by collaborating institutions according to the institutions' own protocols. For TCRbeta analysis, collaborators shipped samples as frozen whole blood, isolated PBMCs, or DNA extracted from either of those sample types. TCRbeta CDR3 regions were amplified from genomic DNA using the immunoSEQ Assay, a bias-controlled multiplex PCR. Turning to the authors' computational methods: The number of nucleated cells in each sample was estimated by amplification of reference gene primers within the assay. Sequence reads were collapsed and filtered to measure the absolute abundance of every unique TCRbeta CDR3 rearrangement. For each sample, productive Simpson clonality was calculated as the square root of Simpson's diversity index over productive rearrangements. The table was pulled from immuneACCESS by TCRdb, which kept in-frame rearrangements only. Such tables lose some clones; where checked, under half of the loss comes from unresolved V genes, and the rest has no known cause. The V and J calls and clone size were taken over from that table, and D and trimming were inferred from the DNA. This sample has some 120,000 clones in its table, and just under 80% of those were observed once. Jointly, the top ten make up 25% of the sample.

The data were obtained in a study of blood T cell repertoires in COVID-19 (dated by TCRdb to 2018 to 2020). Study-level background: Samples from collaborators originated in the United States, Italy and Spain and spanned both the acute and convalescent phases of COVID-19. The sample metadata nearly always contained a de-identified subject ID, COVID-19 status, age in years and sex. The material from the prospective study consisted of cDNA or gDNA derived from T cells, B-cell-depleted T cells, or PBMCs. Samples were obtained from the ongoing ImmuneRACE study (first 160 participants) and from about 1,300 subjects provided by 6 global collaborators. The repertoires were released in a freely available public database intended as a resource for research on the immune response to SARS-CoV-2. Where HLA class I and class II types were available, the types were taken from metadata supplied by the sample provider, not from assay-based typing. The dataset comprised deeply sampled blood TCRbeta repertoires from subjects exposed to, actively infected with, or recovered from COVID-19. Overall study results and their limits: How much clinical and demographic metadata was included differed by source and by participant, and the metadata was provided uncurated.

This receptor was identified in a human donor in a cohort sampled during active COVID-19. Sequencing was done on a sample of peripheral blood. This chain is built from TRBV29-1 and TRBJ2-3, with 15 middle bases fitting TRBD2. The CDR3 protein is CSAGGLAGGETDTQYF. The DNA is TGCAGCGCTGGGGGACTAGCGGGAGGAGAGACAGATACGCAGTATTTT.